This TCR beta chain emerged from a study of cytomegalovirus exposure and HLA in healthy donors. The donors were members of the validation cohort, which comprised about 120 subjects and was separate from the first cohort of about 700 subjects. Trimming shortened V by 3 bases and J by 6 bases, and 11 bases separated the two germline ends. Germline CDR1 MDHEN, CDR2 SYDVKM. The CDR3 loop spans 13 amino acids. Generated by immunoSEQ multiplex PCR, the TCRdb table keeps only in-frame clones and is missing some. The sample yields 200,000 to 250,000 clones, roughly 91% seen once. The sequence came from a woman aged 18-30 years in good health and CMV-seropositive. Sequenced material: PBMCs. The V call is TRBV28, the J call TRBJ2-5; D is ambiguous. The CDR3 sequence is CASSLAVVKTQYF. The CDR3 DNA reads TGTGCCAGCAGTTTGGCAGTCGTAAAGACCCAGTACTTC.